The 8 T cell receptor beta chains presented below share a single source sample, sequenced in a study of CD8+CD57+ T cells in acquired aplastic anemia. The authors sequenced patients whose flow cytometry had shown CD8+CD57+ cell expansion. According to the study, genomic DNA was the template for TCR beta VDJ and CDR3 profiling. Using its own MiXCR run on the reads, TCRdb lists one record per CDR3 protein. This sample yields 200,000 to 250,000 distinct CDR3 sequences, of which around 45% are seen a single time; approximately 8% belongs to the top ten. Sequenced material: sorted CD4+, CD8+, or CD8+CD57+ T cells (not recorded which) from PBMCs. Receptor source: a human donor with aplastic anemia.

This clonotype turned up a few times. The CDR3 DNA sequence: TGCAGCGTGGGGGACCCTGCCTACGAGCAGTACTTC. This encodes CSVGDPAYEQYF. This chain joins TRBV29-1 and TRBJ2-7, with D perhaps assigned TRBD1 or TRBD2 (5 bases each). This CDR3 is 12 amino acids long. The V gene lost 6 bases and the J gene lost 2 bases, with 11 bases spanning the gap. Per germline, CDR1 SQVTM and CDR2 ANQGSEA.

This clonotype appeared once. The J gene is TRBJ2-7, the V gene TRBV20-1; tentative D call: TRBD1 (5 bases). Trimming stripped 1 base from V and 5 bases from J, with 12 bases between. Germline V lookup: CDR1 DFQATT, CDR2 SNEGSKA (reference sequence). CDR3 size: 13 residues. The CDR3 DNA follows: TGCAGTGCTAGAGCCCCAGGGATTCACGAGCAGTACGTC. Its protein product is CSARAPGIHEQYV.

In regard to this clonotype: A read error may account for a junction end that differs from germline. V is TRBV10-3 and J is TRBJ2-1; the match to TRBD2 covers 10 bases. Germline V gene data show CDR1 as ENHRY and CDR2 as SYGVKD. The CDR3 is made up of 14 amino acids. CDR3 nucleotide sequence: TGTGCCAGCAGTCACCGGACTAGCGGAATAGAGCAGCTCTTC. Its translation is CASSHRTSGIEQLF.

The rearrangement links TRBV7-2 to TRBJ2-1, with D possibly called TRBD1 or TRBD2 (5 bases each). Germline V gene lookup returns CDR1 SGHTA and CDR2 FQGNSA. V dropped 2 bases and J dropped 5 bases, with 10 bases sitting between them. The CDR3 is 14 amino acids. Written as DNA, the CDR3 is TGTGCCAGCAGCTTAAGAGGGGTGAACAATGAGCAGTTCTTC. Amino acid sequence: CASSLRGVNNEQFF.

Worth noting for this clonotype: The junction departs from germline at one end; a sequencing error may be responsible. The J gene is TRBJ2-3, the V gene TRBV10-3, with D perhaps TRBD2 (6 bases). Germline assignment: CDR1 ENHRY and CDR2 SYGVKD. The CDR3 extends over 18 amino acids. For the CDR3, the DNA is TGTGCCAGCAGTTACTCGGCCTGGGACTTCCGCGGCACAGATACGCAGTATTTT. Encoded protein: CASSYSAWDFRGTDTQYF.

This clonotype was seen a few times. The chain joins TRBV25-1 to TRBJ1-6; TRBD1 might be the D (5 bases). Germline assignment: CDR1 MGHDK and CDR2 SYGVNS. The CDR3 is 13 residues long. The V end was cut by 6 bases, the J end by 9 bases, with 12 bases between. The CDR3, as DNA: TGTGCCAGCAGCAGGGCCCCAACTTCACCCCTCCACTTT. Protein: CASSRAPTSPLHF.

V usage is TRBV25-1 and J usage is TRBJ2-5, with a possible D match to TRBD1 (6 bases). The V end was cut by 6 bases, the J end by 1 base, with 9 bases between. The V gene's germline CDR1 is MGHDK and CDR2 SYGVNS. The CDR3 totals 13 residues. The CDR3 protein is CASRDRFQETQYF. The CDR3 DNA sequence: TGTGCCAGCAGGGACAGATTCCAAGAGACCCAGTACTTC. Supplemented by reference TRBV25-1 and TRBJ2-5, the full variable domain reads EADIYQTPRYLVIGTGKKITLECSQTMGHDKMYWYQQDPGMELHLIHYSYGVNSTEKGDLSSESTVSRIRTEHFPLTLESARPSHTSQYLCASRDRFQETQYFGPGTRLLVL.

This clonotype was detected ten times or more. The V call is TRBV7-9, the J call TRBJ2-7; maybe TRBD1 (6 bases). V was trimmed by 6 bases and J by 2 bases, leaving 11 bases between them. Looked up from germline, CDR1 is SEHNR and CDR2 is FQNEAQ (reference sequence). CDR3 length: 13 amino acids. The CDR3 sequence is CASRRTDTYEQYF. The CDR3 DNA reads TGTGCCAGCAGACGGACAGATACCTACGAGCAGTACTTC.